This T cell receptor (beta chain) was observed in a study of human T cells and chemical hapten exposure. Study overall: There were weekly diphenylcyclopropenone doses to the scalp for patients throughout the approximately 25-week study.

The CDR3 consists of 19 residues. V trimming: 2 bases; J trimming: 7 bases; junction bases outside the gene matches: 15. Germline V CDR1 and CDR2: LGHDT, YNNKEL (reference sequence). Time point given: patch test 2, 6 weeks after DPC sensitization. Specified treatment: therapeutic diphenylcyclopropenone sensitization with weekly scalp DPC. Each donor was an alopecia patient between 18 and 70 years of age who qualified for DPC. Regarding the study as a whole: The study found that PT1 expanded TCR counts correlated positively with patch test score.

On this clonotype: What it binds is unknown.

Under the authors' procedure: Counting gave a median of about 89,000 TCRs per sample, with values ranging from 23,224 to 690,600. In TCRdb, the RACE reads were re-called with MiXCR into one record per CDR3 protein. Here the V and J calls rest on TCRdb's processing, not on the authors' analysis. The table has fewer than 100,000 distinct CDR3 sequences, approximately 9.3% seen once. This TCR was recovered from a woman aged 40-49 years with alopecia areata. Some clones in this sample may be carry-over from other donors' samples. This chain connects TRBV3-1 to TRBJ2-1, with 12 bases identical to TRBD2. This material consisted of whole blood, taken in connection with sensitization to the hapten diphenylcyclopropenone (DPC). CDR3 in amino acids: CASSQMAGSSGRARNEQFF. Written as DNA, the CDR3 is TGTGCCAGCAGCCAAATGGCCGGATCTAGCGGGAGGGCCAGGAATGAGCAGTTCTTC.